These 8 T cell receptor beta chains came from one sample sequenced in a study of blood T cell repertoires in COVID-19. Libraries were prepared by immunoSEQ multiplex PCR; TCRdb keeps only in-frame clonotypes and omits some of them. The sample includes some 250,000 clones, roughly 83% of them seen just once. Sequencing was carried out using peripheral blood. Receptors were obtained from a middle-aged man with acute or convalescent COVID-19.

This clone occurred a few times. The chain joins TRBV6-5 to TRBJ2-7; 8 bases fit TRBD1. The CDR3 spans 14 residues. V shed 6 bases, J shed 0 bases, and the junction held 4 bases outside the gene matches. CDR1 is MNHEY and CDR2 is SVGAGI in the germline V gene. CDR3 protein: CASSRDRYSYEQYF. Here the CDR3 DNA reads TGTGCCAGCAGCCGGGACAGGTACTCCTACGAGCAGTACTTC.

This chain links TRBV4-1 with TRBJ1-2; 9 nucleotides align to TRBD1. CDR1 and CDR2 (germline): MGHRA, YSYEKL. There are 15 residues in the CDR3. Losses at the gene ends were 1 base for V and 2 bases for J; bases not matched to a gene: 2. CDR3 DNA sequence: TGCGCCAGCAGCCAAGGACAGGGGGAAAACTATGGCTACACCTTC. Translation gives CASSQGQGENYGYTF.

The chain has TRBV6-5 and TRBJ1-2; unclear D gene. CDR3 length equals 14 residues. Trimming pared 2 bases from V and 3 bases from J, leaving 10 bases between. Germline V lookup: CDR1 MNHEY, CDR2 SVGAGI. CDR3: CASSYAVAHYGYTF. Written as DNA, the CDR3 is TGTGCCAGCAGTTACGCGGTAGCCCACTATGGCTACACCTTC.

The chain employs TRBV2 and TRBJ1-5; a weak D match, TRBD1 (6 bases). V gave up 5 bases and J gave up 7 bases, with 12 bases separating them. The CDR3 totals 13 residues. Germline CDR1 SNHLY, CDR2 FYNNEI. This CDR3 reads CASSTDRLQPQHF. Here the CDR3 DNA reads TGTGCCAGCAGTACAGACAGGTTACAGCCCCAGCATTTT.

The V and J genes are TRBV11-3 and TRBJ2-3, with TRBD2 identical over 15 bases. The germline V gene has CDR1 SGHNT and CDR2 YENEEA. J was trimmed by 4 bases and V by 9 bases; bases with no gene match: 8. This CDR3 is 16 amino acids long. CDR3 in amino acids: CASSPGTSGRSDTQYF. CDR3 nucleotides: TGTGCCAGTTCCCCCGGGACTAGCGGGAGGTCAGATACGCAGTATTTT.

The CDR3 sequence is CASSSQAGGSEEQYF. CDR3 sequence (DNA): TGTGCCAGCAGTTCCCAAGCGGGAGGCTCGGAGGAGCAGTACTTC. V is TRBV6-6 and J is TRBJ2-7; 9 positions agree with TRBD2. Germline-derived CDR1 and CDR2 are MNHNY and SVGAGI (reference sequence). The CDR3 contains 15 residues. With V trimmed by 4 bases and J by 7 bases, 11 bases remained unmatched.

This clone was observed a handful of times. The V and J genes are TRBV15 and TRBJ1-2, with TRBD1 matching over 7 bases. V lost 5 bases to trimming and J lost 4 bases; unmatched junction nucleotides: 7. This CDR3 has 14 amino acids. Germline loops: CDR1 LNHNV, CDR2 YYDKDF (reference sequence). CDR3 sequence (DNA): TGTGCCACCAGCGCTCAGACAGGGTCCTATGGCTACACCTTC. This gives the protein CATSAQTGSYGYTF.

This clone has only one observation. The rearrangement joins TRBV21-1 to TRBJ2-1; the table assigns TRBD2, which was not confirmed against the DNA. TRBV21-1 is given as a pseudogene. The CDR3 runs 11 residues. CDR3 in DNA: TGTGCCAGCAGCCTCGGGTATGAGCAGTTCTTC. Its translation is CASSLGYEQFF.